These T cell receptor beta chains were read from a single sample in a study of cytomegalovirus exposure and HLA in healthy donors. TCRdb's copy holds only in-frame clones and misses some; the assay was immunoSEQ multiplex PCR. The sample lists 150,000 to 180,000 clones, about 84% occurring once. Sequenced: PBMCs. Receptors were obtained from a woman aged 40-49 years in good health and CMV-seropositive. Both conserved end residues are part of each CDR3. The D gene is left open where the match is weak. Expanded clones are given a class, and other clones once, few, many or no size at all.

abundance: few
v_gene: TRBV11-2
d_gene: TRBD2
j_gene: TRBJ2-1
CDR3nt: TGTGCCAGCAGCTTCGGACGGGGACTAGCGGTCCTCAATGAGCAGTTCTTC
CDR3aa: CASSFGRGLAVLNEQFF

abundance: -
v_gene: TRBV19
d_gene: TRBD2
j_gene: TRBJ2-1
CDR3nt: TGTGCCAGTAGTTCGGGAGGGCGGGATGAGCAGTTCTTC
CDR3aa: CASSSGGRDEQFF

abundance: -
v_gene: TRBV6-5
d_gene: TRBD2
j_gene: TRBJ2-7
CDR3nt: TGTGCCAGCAAATTTAGCGGGAGAGGCCACGAGCAGTACTTC
CDR3aa: CASKFSGRGHEQYF

abundance: -
v_gene: TRBV7-6
d_gene: TRBD1
j_gene: TRBJ1-1
CDR3nt: TGTGCCAGCAGCCCGCGGACAGGGGTCGATGACACTGAAGCTTTCTTT
CDR3aa: CASSPRTGVDDTEAFF

abundance: -
v_gene: TRBV15
d_gene: -
j_gene: TRBJ2-1
CDR3nt: TGTGCCACCAGCAGACTAGCGCTAACCAATGAGCAGTTCTTC
CDR3aa: CATSRLALTNEQFF

abundance: -
v_gene: TRBV30
d_gene: -
j_gene: TRBJ1-1
CDR3nt: TGTGCCTGGACAACGGACAGAATGAACACTGAAGCTTTCTTT
CDR3aa: CAWTTDRMNTEAFF

abundance: -
v_gene: TRBV19
d_gene: TRBD2
j_gene: TRBJ2-2
CDR3nt: TGTGCCAGTAGTCCCCGGGGAGCGGGAGGGCCGTTCACCGGGGAGCTGTTTTTT
CDR3aa: CASSPRGAGGPFTGELFF

abundance: -
v_gene: TRBV6-1
d_gene: TRBD2
j_gene: TRBJ2-7
CDR3nt: TGTGCCAGCAGGAAACTAGCGGTGTCCTACGAGCAGTACTTC
CDR3aa: CASRKLAVSYEQYF

abundance: -
v_gene: TRBV30
d_gene: TRBD2
j_gene: TRBJ2-1
CDR3nt: TGTGCCTGGAGTACCCTAGCGGGATTGTACAATGAGCAGTTCTTC
CDR3aa: CAWSTLAGLYNEQFF

abundance: -
v_gene: TRBV27
d_gene: -
j_gene: TRBJ2-2
CDR3nt: TGTGCCAGCAGAGGGGCTACCGGGGAGCTGTTTTTT
CDR3aa: CASRGATGELFF

abundance: -
v_gene: TRBV5-1
d_gene: -
j_gene: TRBJ2-1
CDR3nt: TGCGCCAGCAGCTTGGTTTTTTCCCGGGAGCAGTTCTTC
CDR3aa: CASSLVFSREQFF

abundance: -
v_gene: TRBV27
d_gene: TRBD2
j_gene: TRBJ2-3
CDR3nt: TGTGCCAGCAGTCCCGGATTGGGCTTTAGCGGGGTCACAGATACGCAGTATTTT
CDR3aa: CASSPGLGFSGVTDTQYF

abundance: -
v_gene: TRBV2
d_gene: TRBD1
j_gene: TRBJ1-1
CDR3nt: TGTGCCAGCGCCCTCCGGGACAGGGGGACTGAAGCTTTCTTT
CDR3aa: CASALRDRGTEAFF

abundance: -
v_gene: TRBV11-2
d_gene: -
j_gene: TRBJ2-4
CDR3nt: TGTGCCAGCACCCCCCTGAGTGGTAAAAACATTCAGTACTTC
CDR3aa: CASTPLSGKNIQYF

abundance: few
v_gene: TRBV13
d_gene: TRBD2
j_gene: TRBJ2-2
CDR3nt: TGTGCCAGCAGCCCACGACTAGCAGGATCACCCGGGGAGCTGTTTTTT
CDR3aa: CASSPRLAGSPGELFF

abundance: -
v_gene: TRBV19
d_gene: -
j_gene: TRBJ2-1
CDR3nt: TGTGCCACCAGAGGGGGAAAGGGTTTCTCCTACAATGAGCAGTTCTTC
CDR3aa: CATRGGKGFSYNEQFF

abundance: few
v_gene: TRBV27
d_gene: TRBD2
j_gene: TRBJ2-3
CDR3nt: TGTGCCAGCAGTTTATCCCTCCCGGGACTAGCGTACCCAACGCAGTATTTT
CDR3aa: CASSLSLPGLAYPTQYF

abundance: -
v_gene: TRBV7-2
d_gene: TRBD2
j_gene: TRBJ2-3
CDR3nt: TGTGCCAGCAGCTTATGGACTAGCGGGATTCAGGTCACAGATACGCAGTATTTT
CDR3aa: CASSLWTSGIQVTDTQYF

abundance: -
v_gene: TRBV5-1
d_gene: TRBD1
j_gene: TRBJ2-5
CDR3nt: TGCGCCAGCAGCTTGCCGGGGACAGAGAGGGCGACCCAGTACTTC
CDR3aa: CASSLPGTERATQYF

abundance: few
v_gene: TRBV30
d_gene: -
j_gene: TRBJ2-2
CDR3nt: TGTGCCTGGAGTGTACTAGACCGATCCGGGGAGCTGTTTTTT
CDR3aa: CAWSVLDRSGELFF

abundance: -
v_gene: TRBV30
d_gene: -
j_gene: TRBJ1-5
CDR3nt: TGTGCCTGGAGTCGACGGGGGGCCCAGCATTTT
CDR3aa: CAWSRRGAQHF

abundance: once
v_gene: TRBV25-1
d_gene: -
j_gene: TRBJ1-1
CDR3nt: TGTGCCAGCAGGAGCCGTCGCGGGGAGCCTATGAACACTGAAGCTTTCTTT
CDR3aa: CASRSRRGEPMNTEAFF

abundance: once
v_gene: TRBV5-1
d_gene: -
j_gene: TRBJ2-1
CDR3nt: TGCGCCAGCAGGTACCGGGTGGACAATGAGCAGTTCTTC
CDR3aa: CASRYRVDNEQFF

abundance: -
v_gene: TRBV6-6
d_gene: -
j_gene: TRBJ2-5
CDR3nt: TGTGCCAGCAGTTTCGACTCCCAAGAGACCCAGTACTTC
CDR3aa: CASSFDSQETQYF

abundance: few
v_gene: TRBV7-2
d_gene: -
j_gene: TRBJ1-5
CDR3nt: TGTGCCAGCAGTTTAATACCGGGCAATCAGCCCCAGCATTTT
CDR3aa: CASSLIPGNQPQHF

abundance: -
v_gene: TRBV27
d_gene: -
j_gene: TRBJ2-7
CDR3nt: TGTGCCAGCAGTTCCCCAGGCGGGTACGAGCAGTACTTC
CDR3aa: CASSSPGGYEQYF

abundance: -
v_gene: TRBV25-1
d_gene: -
j_gene: TRBJ2-5
CDR3nt: TGTGCCAGCAGTGAAGAAGAGGGCCTGGCAGGAAAAGAGACCCAGTACTTC
CDR3aa: CASSEEEGLAGKETQYF

abundance: -
v_gene: TRBV5-1
d_gene: -
j_gene: TRBJ2-1
CDR3nt: TGCGCCAGCAGCTTGGCAAGTAGCTCCTACAATGAGCAGTTCTTC
CDR3aa: CASSLASSSYNEQFF